These 16 T cell receptor beta chains were sequenced from one sample in a study of T cells in Graves' hyperthyroidism and ophthalmopathy. Template material for amplifying TCR beta CDR3 regions consisted of RNA transcripts. Using the HTBI primer set, a first-round RT-PCR was run on the TCR CDR3. TCRdb re-analysed the multiplex PCR reads in MiXCR, keeping a single row per CDR3 protein. The table lists hundreds of thousands of distinct CDR3 sequences, 14% of them singletons. Material for sequencing was blood. The receptors come from a woman aged 40 to 49 with Graves' hyperthyroidism.

This clonotype was found many times. The chain links TRBV5-5 to TRBJ2-5; maybe TRBD2 (6 bases). Per the germline V gene, CDR1 is SGHKS and CDR2 is YYEKEE (reference sequence). The CDR3 spans 12 residues. V lost 6 bases, J lost 4 bases, and 10 bases lay in between. CDR3 DNA sequence: TGTGCCAGCAAGGACGGGGGAGAGACCCAGTACTTC. As protein: CASKDGGETQYF.

This clonotype has ten or more counts. The rearrangement uses TRBV3-1 and TRBJ1-4, with D possibly TRBD1 on 6 matching bases. CDR1 is LGHDT, CDR2 YNNKEL, per germline (reference sequence). This CDR3 has 13 residues. Between the trimmed V and J ends, which lost 11 bases and 3 bases, there was a span of 13 bases. In DNA form, the CDR3 reads TGTGCCGTCAGGGGAACCTCTAATGAAAAACTGTTTTTT. This translates into CAVRGTSNEKLFF.

This clonotype was seen a handful of times. Written as DNA, the CDR3 is TGTGCCAGTAGCGAATTCTCAGGGCGGACTGAAGCTTTCTTT. Protein product: CASSEFSGRTEAFF. The rearrangement joins TRBV19 to TRBJ1-1; tentatively, D is TRBD1 (5 bases). Trimming shortened V by 6 bases and J by 5 bases, and 16 bases separated the two germline ends. Germline-derived CDR1 and CDR2 are LNHDA and SQIVND (reference sequence). The CDR3 totals 14 residues.

This clonotype was recorded many times. This chain connects TRBV11-2 to TRBJ2-2, with D unresolved. Germline CDR1 is SGHAT and CDR2 is FQNNGV. Trimming removed 1 base at V and 1 base at J, with 7 bases between. The CDR3 loop spans 15 amino acids. The CDR3 here is CASSLVWQNTGELFF. DNA of the CDR3: TGTGCCAGCAGCTTAGTATGGCAGAACACCGGGGAGCTGTTTTTT.

This clonotype was recorded many times. The rearrangement uses TRBV20-1 and TRBJ2-1; 8 bases map to TRBD2. Unmatched junction bases numbered 10, after V lost 1 base and J lost 8 bases. This CDR3 contains 15 residues. The germline V gene has CDR1 DFQATT and CDR2 SNEGSKA (reference sequence). CDR3 sequence: CSARVPGLDLHEQFF. The CDR3 DNA reads as TGCAGTGCTAGAGTCCCGGGACTAGACCTCCATGAGCAGTTCTTC.

Points on this clonotype: With a much larger clone just one base away, this may be a read error. This likely comes from a read error, as the CDR3 has no conserved phenylalanine or tryptophan at its end. The chain carries TRBV6-1 and TRBJ2-7, with TRBD2 matching over 13 bases. Unmatched junction bases numbered 10, after V lost 5 bases and J lost 6 bases. CDR1 and CDR2 from the germline V gene are MNHNS and SASEGT. The CDR3 has 16 amino acids. CDR3 sequence: CASSPGRGLAGTEQYL. CDR3 sequence (DNA): TGTGCCAGCAGTCCCGGTCGGGGACTAGCGGGGACCGAGCAGTACCTC.

In this sample, this clonotype turned up many times. J is TRBJ1-2 and V is TRBV12-3 or TRBV12-4, with TRBD1 matching 7 bases. This CDR3 is 18 amino acids long. The ends lost 3 bases at V and 2 bases at J; junction bases unmatched: 15. The CDR3 DNA sequence: TGTGCCAGCAGTTTGCGTCGCAGGCTTGGGACAGCCAACTATGGCTACACCTTC. Protein product: CASSLRRRLGTANYGYTF.

This clonotype was recorded many times. The chain uses TRBV28 and TRBJ2-1, with a tentative D call TRBD2 (6 bases). Per the germline V gene, CDR1 is MDHEN and CDR2 is SYDVKM. The V end was cut by 3 bases, the J end by 3 bases, with 12 bases between. This CDR3 spans 15 amino acids. CDR3: CASSFGSSLYNEQFF. The CDR3 nucleotides are TGTGCCAGCAGTTTCGGGAGTTCGCTCTACAATGAGCAGTTCTTC.

This clonotype has a count of ten or more. The chain joins TRBV12-3 or TRBV12-4 to TRBJ2-7; 7 bases line up with TRBD2. This CDR3 is 14 amino acids long. The V and J ends lost 0 bases and 6 bases, in that order; junction bases with no gene match: 5. DNA of the CDR3: TGTGCCAGCAGTTTAGCGGGAGGGCCGGTCGAGCAGTACTTC. This translates into CASSLAGGPVEQYF.

This clonotype was observed many times. This chain links TRBV28 with TRBJ1-2; 7 bases map to TRBD1. The length of the CDR3 is 13 residues. The germline CDR1 and CDR2 sequences are MDHEN and SYDVKM. With V trimmed by 5 bases and J by 5 bases, 5 bases remained unmatched. The CDR3 loop is CASSQGTDYGYTF. Here the CDR3 DNA reads TGTGCCAGCAGTCAAGGGACAGATTATGGCTACACCTTC.

This clonotype has at least ten counts. The J gene is TRBJ2-1, the V gene TRBV12-3 or TRBV12-4; tentatively, D is TRBD2 (6 bases). V dropped 3 bases and J dropped 0 bases, with 27 bases sitting between them. The CDR3 totals 21 residues. CDR3 loop: CASSFFLLAPTTTSSYNEQFF. CDR3 bases: TGTGCCAGCAGTTTTTTTCTGCTAGCGCCAACCACTACGAGCTCCTACAATGAGCAGTTCTTC.

The sample holds many counts of this clonotype. The chain couples TRBV3-1 to TRBJ2-7, with 9 bases aligning to TRBD2. In germline, CDR1 is LGHDT, CDR2 YNNKEL (reference sequence). J was trimmed by 6 bases and V by 0 bases; bases with no gene match: 9. The CDR3 contains 16 residues. CDR3 sequence reads: CASSQDPFAGGIEQYF. The CDR3 DNA reads TGTGCCAGCAGCCAAGATCCTTTTGCGGGAGGGATCGAGCAGTACTTC.

CDR3 nucleotides: TGTGCCAGCAGCTTAGAGAGGCAAAAAGCTTTCTTT. It codes for CASSLERQKAFF. The chain combines TRBV7-2 with TRBJ1-1; no definite D call. This CDR3 comprises 12 residues. The germline gives CDR1 SGHTA, CDR2 FQGNSA. Between the trimmed V and J ends, which lost 1 base and 9 bases, there was a span of 9 bases.

This clonotype was found many times. The chain employs TRBV7-2 and TRBJ1-5, with TRBD1 matching over 8 bases. Germline values: CDR1 SGHTA, CDR2 FQGNSA. With V trimmed by 5 bases and J by 0 bases, 3 bases remained unmatched. This CDR3 has 15 amino acids. The CDR3, as DNA: TGTGCCAGCAGCGAGGGACAGGCTAGCAATCAGCCCCAGCATTTT. Protein product: CASSEGQASNQPQHF.

This clonotype was counted many times. V gene TRBV2 combines with J gene TRBJ1-4; no firm D call. V was shortened by 7 bases and J by 8 bases, with 11 bases between the two germline ends. In germline, CDR1 is SNHLY, CDR2 FYNNEI. The CDR3 is made up of 12 amino acids. CDR3 sequence reads: CASNGLGEKLFF. Written as DNA, the CDR3 is TGTGCCAGCAATGGGTTGGGAGAAAAACTGTTTTTT.

V usage is TRBV2 and J usage is TRBJ2-5; 13 bases map to TRBD2. V gave up 11 bases and J gave up 5 bases; unmatched junction bases: 11. The CDR3 covers 15 residues. The germline gives CDR1 SNHLY, CDR2 FYNNEI. The CDR3, as DNA: TGTGCCGGTCGACTAGCGGGAGGTAGTTCGGAGACCCAGTACTTC. Translated: CAGRLAGGSSETQYF. Variable domain in full (rest from reference TRBV2 and TRBJ2-5): EPEVTQTPSHQVTQMGQEVILRCVPISNHLYFYWYRQILGQKVEFLVSFYNNEISEKSEIFDDQFSVERPDGSNFTLKIRSTKLEDSAMYFCAGRLAGGSSETQYFGPGTRLLVL.